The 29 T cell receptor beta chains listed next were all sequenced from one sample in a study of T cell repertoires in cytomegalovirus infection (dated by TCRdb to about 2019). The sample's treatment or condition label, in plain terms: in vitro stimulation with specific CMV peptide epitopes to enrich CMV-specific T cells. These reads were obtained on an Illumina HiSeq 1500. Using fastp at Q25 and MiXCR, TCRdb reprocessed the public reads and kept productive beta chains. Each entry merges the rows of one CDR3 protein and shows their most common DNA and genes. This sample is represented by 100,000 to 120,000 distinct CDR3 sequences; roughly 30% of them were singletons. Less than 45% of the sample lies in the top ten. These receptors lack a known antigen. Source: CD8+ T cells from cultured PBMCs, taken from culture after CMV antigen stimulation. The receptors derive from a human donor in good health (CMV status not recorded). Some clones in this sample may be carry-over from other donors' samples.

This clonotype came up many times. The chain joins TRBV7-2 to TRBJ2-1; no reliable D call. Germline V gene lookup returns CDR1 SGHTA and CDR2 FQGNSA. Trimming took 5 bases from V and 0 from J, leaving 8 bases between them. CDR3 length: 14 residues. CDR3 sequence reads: CASSPGSSYNEQFF. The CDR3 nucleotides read TGTGCCAGCAGCCCAGGCAGCTCCTACAATGAGCAGTTCTTC.

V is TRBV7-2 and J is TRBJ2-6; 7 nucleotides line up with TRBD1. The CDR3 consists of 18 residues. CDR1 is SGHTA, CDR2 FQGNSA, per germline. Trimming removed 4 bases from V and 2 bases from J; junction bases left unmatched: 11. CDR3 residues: CASSSSLDRVAGANVLTF. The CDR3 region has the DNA TGTGCCAGCAGCTCTAGCCTCGACAGGGTGGCTGGGGCCAACGTCCTGACTTTC.

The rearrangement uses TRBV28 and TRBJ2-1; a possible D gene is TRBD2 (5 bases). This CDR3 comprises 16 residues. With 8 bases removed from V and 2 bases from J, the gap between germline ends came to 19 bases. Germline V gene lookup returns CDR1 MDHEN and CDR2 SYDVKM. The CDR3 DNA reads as TGTGCCAGCCTTTCCCTTATAGGAGGTCCCTACAATGAGCAGTTCTTC. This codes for CASLSLIGGPYNEQFF. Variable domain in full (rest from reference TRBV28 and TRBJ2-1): DVKVTQSSRYLVKRTGEKVFLECVQDMDHENMFWYRQDPGLGLRLIYFSYDVKMKEKGDIPEGYSVSREKKERFSLILESASTNQTSMYLCASLSLIGGPYNEQFFGPGTRLTVL.

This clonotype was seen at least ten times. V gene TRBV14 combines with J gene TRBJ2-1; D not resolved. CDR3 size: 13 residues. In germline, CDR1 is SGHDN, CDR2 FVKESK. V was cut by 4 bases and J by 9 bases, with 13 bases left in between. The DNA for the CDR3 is TGTGCCAGCAGCCCGCAGCAAGTGGGTGAGCAGTTCTTC. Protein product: CASSPQQVGEQFF. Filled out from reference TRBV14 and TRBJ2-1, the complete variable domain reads EAGVTQFPSHSVIEKGQTVTLRCDPISGHDNLYWYRRVMGKEIKFLLHFVKESKQDESGMPNNRFLAERTGGTYSTLKVQPAELEDSGVYFCASSPQQVGEQFFGPGTRLTVL.

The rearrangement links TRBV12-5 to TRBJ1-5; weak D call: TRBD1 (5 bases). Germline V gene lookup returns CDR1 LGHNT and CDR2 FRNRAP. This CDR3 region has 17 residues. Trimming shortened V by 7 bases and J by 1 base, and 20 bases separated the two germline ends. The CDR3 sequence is CASAQTLTGLSNQPQHF. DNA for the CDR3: TGTGCTAGTGCCCAGACCCTTACAGGCCTCAGCAATCAGCCCCAGCATTTT.

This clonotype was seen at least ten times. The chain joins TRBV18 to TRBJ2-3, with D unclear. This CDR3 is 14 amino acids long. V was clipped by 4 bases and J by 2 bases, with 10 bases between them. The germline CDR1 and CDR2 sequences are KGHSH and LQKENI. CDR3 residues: CASSLSWDTDTQYF. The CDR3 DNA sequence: TGTGCCAGCTCACTAAGTTGGGACACAGATACGCAGTATTTT. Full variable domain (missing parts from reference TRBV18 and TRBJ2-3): NAGVMQNPRHLVRRRGQEARLRCSPMKGHSHVYWYRQLPEEGLKFMVYLQKENIIDESGMPKERFSAEFPKEGPSILRIQQVVRGDSAAYFCASSLSWDTDTQYFGPGTRLTVL.

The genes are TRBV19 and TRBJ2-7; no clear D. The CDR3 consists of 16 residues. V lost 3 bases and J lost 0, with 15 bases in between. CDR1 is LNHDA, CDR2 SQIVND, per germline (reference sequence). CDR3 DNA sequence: TGTGCCAGTAGTATCGGCCGGCAGTCAGACTCCTACGAGCAGTACTTC. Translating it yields CASSIGRQSDSYEQYF.

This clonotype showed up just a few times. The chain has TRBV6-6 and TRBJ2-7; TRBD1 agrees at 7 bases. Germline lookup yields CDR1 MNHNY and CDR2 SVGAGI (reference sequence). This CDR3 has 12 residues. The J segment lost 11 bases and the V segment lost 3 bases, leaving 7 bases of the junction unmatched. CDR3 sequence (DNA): TGTGCCAGCAGTTATTTTGGGCAGGGGGAGTACTTC. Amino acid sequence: CASSYFGQGEYF.

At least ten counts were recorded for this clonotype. The CDR3 sequence is CSARNRLVSTDTQYF. CDR3 nucleotides: TGCAGTGCTAGAAACCGACTAGTGAGCACAGATACGCAGTATTTT. The chain combines TRBV20-1 with TRBJ2-3; D might be TRBD2 (6 bases). The CDR3 is 15 residues long. Germline CDR1 reads DFQATT; CDR2 reads SNEGSKA (reference sequence). The V end was cut by 2 bases, the J end by 0 bases, with 12 bases between.

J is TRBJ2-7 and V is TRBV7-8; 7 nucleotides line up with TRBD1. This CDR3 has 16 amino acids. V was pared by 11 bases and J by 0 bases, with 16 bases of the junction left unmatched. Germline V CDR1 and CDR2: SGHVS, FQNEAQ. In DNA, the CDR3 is TGTGCCCGGCAAATGTTGGGCCGGGACAGCTCCTACGAGCAGTACTTC. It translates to CARQMLGRDSSYEQYF.

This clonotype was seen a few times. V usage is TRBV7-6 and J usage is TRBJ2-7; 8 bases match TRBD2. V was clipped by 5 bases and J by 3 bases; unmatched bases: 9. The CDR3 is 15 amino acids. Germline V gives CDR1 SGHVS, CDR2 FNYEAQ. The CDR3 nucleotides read TGTGCCAGCAGCCCAGGTGCGGGGGGAGGCTACGAGCAGTACTTC. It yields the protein CASSPGAGGGYEQYF.

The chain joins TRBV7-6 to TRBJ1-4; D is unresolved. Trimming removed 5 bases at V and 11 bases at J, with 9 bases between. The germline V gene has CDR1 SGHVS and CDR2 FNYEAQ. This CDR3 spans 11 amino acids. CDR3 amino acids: CASSNLEKLFF. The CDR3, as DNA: TGTGCCAGCAGCAACTTGGAGAAACTGTTTTTT.

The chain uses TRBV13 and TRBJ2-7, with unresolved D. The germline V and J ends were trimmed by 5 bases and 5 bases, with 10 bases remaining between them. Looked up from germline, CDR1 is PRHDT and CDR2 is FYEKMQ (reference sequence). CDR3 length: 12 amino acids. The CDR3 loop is CASSRNRDEQYF. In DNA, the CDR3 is TGTGCCAGCAGCCGAAATCGAGACGAGCAGTACTTC. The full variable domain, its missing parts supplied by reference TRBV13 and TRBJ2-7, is AAGVIQSPRHLIKEKRETATLKCYPIPRHDTVYWYQQGPGQDPQFLISFYEKMQSDKGSIPDRFSAQQFSDYHSELNMSSLELGDSALYFCASSRNRDEQYFGPGTRLTVT.

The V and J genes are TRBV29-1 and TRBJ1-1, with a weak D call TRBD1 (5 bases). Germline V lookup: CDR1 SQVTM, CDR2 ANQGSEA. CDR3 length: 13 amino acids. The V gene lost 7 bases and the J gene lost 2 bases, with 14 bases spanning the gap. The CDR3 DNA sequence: TGCAGCGCCGTCCGGGACGGAAACACTGAAGCTTTCTTT. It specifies CSAVRDGNTEAFF.

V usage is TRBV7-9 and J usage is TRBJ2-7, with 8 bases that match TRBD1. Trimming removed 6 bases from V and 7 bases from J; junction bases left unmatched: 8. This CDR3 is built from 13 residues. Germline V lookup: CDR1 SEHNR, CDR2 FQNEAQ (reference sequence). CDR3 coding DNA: TGTGCCAGCAGACGCGGACAGGGACTGGAGCAGTACTTC. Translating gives CASRRGQGLEQYF. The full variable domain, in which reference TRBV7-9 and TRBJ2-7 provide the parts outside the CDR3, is DTGVSQNPRHKITKRGQNVTFRCDPISEHNRLYWYRQTLGQGPEFLTYFQNEAQLEKSRLLSDRFSAERPKGSFSTLEIQRTEQGDSAMYLCASRRGQGLEQYFGPGTRLTVT.

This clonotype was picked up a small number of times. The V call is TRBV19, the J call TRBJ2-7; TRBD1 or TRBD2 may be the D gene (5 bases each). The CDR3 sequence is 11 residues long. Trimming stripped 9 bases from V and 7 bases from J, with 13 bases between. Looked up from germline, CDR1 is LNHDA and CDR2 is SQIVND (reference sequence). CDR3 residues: CASGTAGEQYF. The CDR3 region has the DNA TGTGCCAGCGGGACGGCTGGGGAGCAGTACTTC.

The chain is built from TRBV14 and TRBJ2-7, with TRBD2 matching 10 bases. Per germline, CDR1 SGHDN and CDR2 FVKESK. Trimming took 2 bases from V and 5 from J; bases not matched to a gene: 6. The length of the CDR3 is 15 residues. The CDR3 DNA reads TGTGCCAGCAGCCAAACTCCGGGACTAGCGAACGAGCAGTACTTC. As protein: CASSQTPGLANEQYF.

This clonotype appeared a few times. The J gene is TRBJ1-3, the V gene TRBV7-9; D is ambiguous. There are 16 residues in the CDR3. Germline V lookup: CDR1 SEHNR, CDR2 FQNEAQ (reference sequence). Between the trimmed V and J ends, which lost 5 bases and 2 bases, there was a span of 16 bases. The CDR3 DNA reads TGTGCCAGCAGCCCACCGTTGGGGTTCACTGGAAACACCATATATTTT. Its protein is CASSPPLGFTGNTIYF.

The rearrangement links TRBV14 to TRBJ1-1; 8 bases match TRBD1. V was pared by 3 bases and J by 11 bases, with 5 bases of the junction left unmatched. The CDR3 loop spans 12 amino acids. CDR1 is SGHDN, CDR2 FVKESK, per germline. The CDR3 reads CASSHRTGKAFF. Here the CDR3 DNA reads TGTGCCAGCAGCCACAGGACAGGGAAGGCTTTCTTT.

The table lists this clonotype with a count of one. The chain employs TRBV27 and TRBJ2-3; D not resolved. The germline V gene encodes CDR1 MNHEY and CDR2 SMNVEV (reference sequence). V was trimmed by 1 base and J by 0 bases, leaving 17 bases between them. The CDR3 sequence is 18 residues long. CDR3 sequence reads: CASSLFVQSLGSTDTQYF. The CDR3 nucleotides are TGTGCCAGCAGTTTATTTGTGCAGTCACTGGGTAGCACAGATACGCAGTATTTT.

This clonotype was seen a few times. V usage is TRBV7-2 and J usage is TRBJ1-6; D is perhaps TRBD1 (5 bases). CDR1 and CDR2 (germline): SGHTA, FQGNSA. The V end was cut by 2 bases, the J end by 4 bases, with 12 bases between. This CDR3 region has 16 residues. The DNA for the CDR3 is TGTGCCAGCAGCTTAATCCCAGGGCGGTATAATTCACCCCTCCACTTT. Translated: CASSLIPGRYNSPLHF. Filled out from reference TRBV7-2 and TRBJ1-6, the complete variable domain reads GAGVSQSPSNKVTEKGKDVELRCDPISGHTALYWYRQSLGQGLEFLIYFQGNSAPDKSGLPSDRFSAERTGGSVSTLTIQRTQQEDSAVYLCASSLIPGRYNSPLHFGNGTRLTVT.

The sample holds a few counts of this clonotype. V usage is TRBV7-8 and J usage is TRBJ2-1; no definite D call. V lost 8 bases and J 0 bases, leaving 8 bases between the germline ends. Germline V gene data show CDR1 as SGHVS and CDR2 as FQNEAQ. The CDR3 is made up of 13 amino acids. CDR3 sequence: CASGQSSYNEQFF. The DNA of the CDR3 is TGTGCCAGCGGGCAAAGCTCCTACAATGAGCAGTTCTTC. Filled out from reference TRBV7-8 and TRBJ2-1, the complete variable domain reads GAGVSQSPRYKVAKRGQDVALRCDPISGHVSLFWYQQALGQGPEFLTYFQNEAQLDKSGLPSDRFFAERPEGSVSTLKIQRTQQEDSAVYLCASGQSSYNEQFFGPGTRLTVL.

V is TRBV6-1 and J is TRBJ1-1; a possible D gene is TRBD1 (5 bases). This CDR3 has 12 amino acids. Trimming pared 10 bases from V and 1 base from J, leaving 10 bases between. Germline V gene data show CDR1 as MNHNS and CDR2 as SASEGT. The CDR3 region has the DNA TGTGCCAATTCGGGGCCGAACACTGAAGCTTTCTTT. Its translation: CANSGPNTEAFF.

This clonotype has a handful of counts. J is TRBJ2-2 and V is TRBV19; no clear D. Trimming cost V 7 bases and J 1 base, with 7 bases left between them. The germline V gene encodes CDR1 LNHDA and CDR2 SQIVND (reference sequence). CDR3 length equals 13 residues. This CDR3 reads CASNRQNTGELFF. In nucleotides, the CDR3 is TGTGCCAGTAACCGACAGAACACCGGGGAGCTGTTTTTT.

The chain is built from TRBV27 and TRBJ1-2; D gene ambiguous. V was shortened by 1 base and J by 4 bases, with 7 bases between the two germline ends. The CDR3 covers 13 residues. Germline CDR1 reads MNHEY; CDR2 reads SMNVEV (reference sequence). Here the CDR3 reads CASSLLHGYGYTF. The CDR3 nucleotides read TGTGCCAGCAGTTTATTGCATGGCTATGGCTACACCTTC.

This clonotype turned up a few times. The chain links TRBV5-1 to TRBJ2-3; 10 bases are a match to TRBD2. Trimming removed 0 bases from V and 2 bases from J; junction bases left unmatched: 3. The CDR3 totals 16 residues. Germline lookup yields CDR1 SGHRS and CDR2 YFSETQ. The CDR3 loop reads CASSLASGGYTDTQYF. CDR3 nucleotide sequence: TGCGCCAGCAGCTTGGCTAGCGGGGGATACACAGATACGCAGTATTTT.

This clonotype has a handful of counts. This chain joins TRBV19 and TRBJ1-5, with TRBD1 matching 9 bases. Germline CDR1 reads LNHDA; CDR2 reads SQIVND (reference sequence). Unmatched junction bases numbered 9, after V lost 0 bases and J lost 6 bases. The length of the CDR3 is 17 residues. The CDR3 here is CASSIDRDRALGQPQHF. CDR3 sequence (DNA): TGTGCCAGTAGTATAGATCGGGACAGGGCTTTAGGTCAGCCCCAGCATTTT.

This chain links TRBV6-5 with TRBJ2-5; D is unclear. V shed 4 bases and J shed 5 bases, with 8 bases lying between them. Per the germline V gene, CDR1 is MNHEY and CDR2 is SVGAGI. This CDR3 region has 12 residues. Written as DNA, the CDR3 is TGTGCCAGCAGTTCGGCGCTGGAGACCCAGTACTTC. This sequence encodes CASSSALETQYF.

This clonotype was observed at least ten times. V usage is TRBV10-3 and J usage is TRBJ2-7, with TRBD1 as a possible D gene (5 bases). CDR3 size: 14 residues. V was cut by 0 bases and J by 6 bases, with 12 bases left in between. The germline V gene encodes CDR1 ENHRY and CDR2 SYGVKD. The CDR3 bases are TGTGCCATCAGTGAGTCATCAGGGTTCGGCGAGCAGTACTTC. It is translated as CAISESSGFGEQYF.